This TCR beta chain stems from a study of blood T cell repertoires in COVID-19. Study information: Samples representing acute and convalescent COVID-19 were sourced from the United States, Italy and Spain. From T cells, B-cell-depleted T cells, or PBMCs came the material, which was cDNA or gDNA.

Original analysis: Amplification of reference gene primers was used by the study to estimate nucleated cell counts. Profiled with immunoSEQ multiplex PCR; TCRdb holds only in-frame clones, not every one. V, J and clone size derive from that table, while D and trimming were established from the DNA sequence. The top ten clones hold just over 7% of a sample with under 300,000 clones, around 87% of them seen once. The junction had 13 bases not matched to a gene; V was cut back by 0 bases and J by 7 bases. Germline assignment: CDR1 SGDLS and CDR2 YYNGEE. This CDR3 contains 18 residues. The sequencing input was peripheral blood. The chain recombines TRBV9 with TRBJ2-1; 10 bases align to TRBD2. The receptor's source is a man in his 60s who had recovered from COVID-19. The CDR3 DNA reads TGTGCCAGCAGCGTAGGGGGTTGGGGGACTAGCGAGAGGAATGAGCAGTTCTTC. It specifies CASSVGGWGTSERNEQFF.